This passage covers 5 T cell receptor beta chains from one sample sequenced in a study of patients and donors after allogeneic stem cell transplantation. TCRdb used MiXCR to reprocess the RT-PCR reads, holding one entry per CDR3 protein. The data contain roughly 880,000 distinct CDR3 sequences, more than 15% of them singletons. The sample consisted of blood, either unsorted or a sorted T cell fraction (not recorded which). These receptor sequences come from a human donor who was either an allogeneic HSCT recipient or a stem cell or donor lymphocyte infusion donor (not recorded which). It is not recorded whose cells these are; they may come from a transplant donor.

In its sample, this clonotype was seen a few times. The chain is built from TRBV5-1 and TRBJ2-5; 12 bases line up with TRBD2. Germline V gene data show CDR1 as SGHRS and CDR2 as YFSETQ. The CDR3 loop spans 15 amino acids. J was trimmed by 4 bases and V by 4 bases; bases with no gene match: 5. The CDR3 sequence is CASSPGLAGLETQYF. The CDR3 region has the DNA TGCGCCAGCAGCCCCGGACTAGCGGGATTAGAGACCCAGTACTTC. The entire variable domain, with the rest obtained from reference TRBV5-1 and TRBJ2-5, is as follows: KAGVTQTPRYLIKTRGQQVTLSCSPISGHRSVSWYQQTPGQGLQFLFEYFSETQRNKGNFPGRFSGRQFSNSRSEMNVSTLELGDSALYLCASSPGLAGLETQYFGPGTRLLVL.

This clonotype was seen a few times. J is TRBJ2-5 and V is TRBV12-3 or TRBV12-4; D uncertain. V lost 8 bases, J lost 2 bases, and 15 bases lay in between. This CDR3 has 14 amino acids. CDR3 sequence reads: CASAWGAEQETQYF. CDR3 DNA sequence: TGTGCCAGCGCCTGGGGTGCGGAACAAGAGACCCAGTACTTC.

The chain joins TRBV3-1 to TRBJ1-2, with unresolved D. This CDR3 has 14 amino acids. Germline CDR1 reads LGHDT; CDR2 reads YNNKEL (reference sequence). The V end was cut by 6 bases, the J end by 8 bases, with 19 bases between. CDR3 protein: CASSPFEAGAGYTF. The DNA of the CDR3 is TGTGCCAGCAGTCCTTTTGAGGCAGGCGCAGGCTACACCTTC.

The V gene is TRBV5-1, the J gene TRBJ2-3; D may be TRBD2 (6 bases). V gave up 3 bases and J gave up 3 bases, with 14 bases separating them. Germline V gene data show CDR1 as SGHRS and CDR2 as YFSETQ. The CDR3 is 15 amino acids. The CDR3 sequence is CASSYQGLGTDTQYF. For the CDR3, the DNA is TGCGCCAGCAGCTATCAGGGACTCGGAACAGATACGCAGTATTTT.

This sequence joins TRBV19 and TRBJ1-1, with a tentative D call TRBD1 (6 bases). V lost 11 bases to trimming and J lost 0 bases, with 19 bases between them. CDR3 size: 15 residues. Germline values: CDR1 LNHDA, CDR2 SQIVND (reference sequence). In DNA, the CDR3 is TGTGCCGGCCTCCAATCGGGACACATGAACACTGAAGCTTTCTTT. It translates to CAGLQSGHMNTEAFF.